The source of this T cell receptor (beta chain) is a study of neurological immune-mediated disorders. This CDR3 has 16 residues. CDR1 is DFQATT, CDR2 SNEGSKA, per germline (reference sequence). V shed 2 bases, J shed 4 bases, and the junction held 13 bases outside the gene matches. TCRdb fed the 5' RACE reads into MiXCR, producing one record per CDR3 protein. The table includes 87,000 or so distinct CDR3 sequences, approximately 3.5% detected once. In its sample, this clonotype was seen many times. As yet, its antigen is unknown. Study-wide findings and caveats: One cluster of related CDR3 sequences contained, by phylogenetic grouping, the repertoires of 18 of 34 multiple sclerosis patients and formed a possible signature.

The chain combines TRBV20-1 with TRBJ1-2; 7 nucleotides align to TRBD1. Sequencing input: PBMCs. The receptor's source is a woman aged 45-65 years with multiple sclerosis. Written as DNA, the CDR3 is TGCAGTGCTAGACCCAGTGGACAGGCATCGACCTATGGCTACACCTTC. It encodes CSARPSGQASTYGYTF.